These T cell receptor beta chains were read from a single sample in a study of T cell repertoires in cytomegalovirus infection. TCRdb itself ran the reads through MiXCR, one entry per CDR3 protein. The sample includes 400,000 to 550,000 distinct CDR3 sequences, about 11% seen only once; the top ten take about a tenth. Specimen: PBMCs. All receptors come from a human donor in good health (CMV status not recorded). Some clones in this sample may be carry-over from other donors' samples. CDR3s include the opening cysteine and the closing phenylalanine or tryptophan. The D gene is left open where the match is weak. Expanded clones are given a class, and other clones once, few, many or no size at all.

TRBV6-1	TRBD1	TRBJ1-1	many	TGTGCCAGCAGGGCAGCCGGGACAGCGAACACTGAAGCTTTCTTT	CASRAAGTANTEAFF
TRBV6-5	TRBD1	TRBJ1-2	many	TGTGCCAGCAGTTACTCGAGTAGGGACAGGGTTTATGGCTACACCTTC	CASSYSSRDRVYGYTF
TRBV7-9	-	TRBJ2-1	-	TGTGCCAGCAGCCACCGAGGAAACGCCGCCCGCTACAATGAGCAGTTCTTC	CASSHRGNAARYNEQFF
TRBV9	TRBD2	TRBJ2-1	-	TGTGCCAGCAGCGTAGTCGGACTAGCGGCCAACAATGAGCAGTTCTTC	CASSVVGLAANNEQFF
TRBV4-1	-	TRBJ1-1	few	TGCGCCAGCAGCCCAGCGGCCGAAATAGGGGCTGAAGCTTTCTTT	CASSPAAEIGAEAFF
TRBV10-3	-	TRBJ2-7	many	TGTGCCATCAGCCGGCCCCCCCGAGACGAGCAGTACTTC	CAISRPPRDEQYF
TRBV14	-	TRBJ2-6	few	TGTGCCAGCAGCCAGAGACAGGCCGACTCTGGGGCCAACGTCCTGACTTTC	CASSQRQADSGANVLTF
TRBV27	-	TRBJ1-5	many	TGTGCCAGCAGTTTATCAGGGCCCTATAGCAATCAGCCCCAGCATTTT	CASSLSGPYSNQPQHF
TRBV19	TRBD1	TRBJ2-7	many	TGTGCCAGTAGTATTTCGGGACAGGTCCACTACGAGCAGTACTTC	CASSISGQVHYEQYF
TRBV7-2	TRBD2	TRBJ2-3	many	TGTGCCAGCAGCTTAGATCTAGCGGGGGCCCTCGCAGATACGCAGTATTTT	CASSLDLAGALADTQYF
TRBV7-9	-	TRBJ2-6	many	TGTGCCAGCACGACCGGCTCCGGGGCCAACGTCCTGACTTTC	CASTTGSGANVLTF
TRBV7-3	TRBD1	TRBJ2-7	few	TGTGCCAGCAAACAGGGGACCAGCTCCTACGAGCAGTACTTC	CASKQGTSSYEQYF
TRBV6-5	TRBD2	TRBJ2-3	many	TGTGCCAGCAGTTACCTAGCGGGGCCCACAGATACGCAGTATTTT	CASSYLAGPTDTQYF
TRBV14	-	TRBJ2-7	many	TGTGCCAGCAGTGGAGATACCTACGAGCAGTACTTC	CASSGDTYEQYF
TRBV4-1	-	TRBJ1-5	many	TGCGCCAGCAGCCAAGAGAAGGGGGATCAGCCCCAGCATTTT	CASSQEKGDQPQHF
TRBV27	-	TRBJ1-5	many	TGTGCCAGCAGTATTAGGCTGGAGCAGCCCCAGCATTTT	CASSIRLEQPQHF
TRBV12-3/TRBV12-4	-	TRBJ1-1	many	TGTGCCAGCAGTCTCCCTCCGGGGTCGGAAGCTTTCTTT	CASSLPPGSEAFF
TRBV18	-	TRBJ2-2	-	TGTGCCAGCTCAGAGGGGACCGACCTCGCGAACACCGGGGAGCTGTTTTTT	CASSEGTDLANTGELFF